This T cell receptor beta chain is from a study of T cells in Graves' hyperthyroidism and ophthalmopathy. Study overall: Peripheral blood was acquired at first diagnosis, ahead of any therapy whatsoever.

Diagnosis rested on symptoms, serum thyroxine and TRAb, thyroid ultrasound, and orbital computed tomography. Authors of the study amplified TCR beta CDR3 regions from RNA transcripts. During a first-round RT-PCR of the TCR CDR3, the HTBI primer set was used. TCRdb used MiXCR to reprocess the multiplex PCR reads, holding one entry per CDR3 protein. The table shows about 520,000 distinct CDR3 sequences, with around 24% occurring only once. The receptor's source is a woman aged 25 to 39 with Graves' ophthalmopathy. Sequencing used blood.

CDR3: CASRGTGIGGYTF. DNA for the CDR3: TGTGCCAGTAGAGGGACAGGGATCGGGGGCTACACCTTC. V gene TRBV6-1 combines with J gene TRBJ1-2; 9 bases are a match to TRBD1. Germline loops: CDR1 MNHNS, CDR2 SASEGT. J lost 8 bases, V lost 9 bases, and 10 bases had no gene match. This CDR3 is built from 13 residues.